These T cell receptor beta chains were read from a single sample in a study of diagnostic markers for celiac disease. TCRdb reprocessed the reads, with one entry per CDR3 protein and no DNA. Reported are 400 to 550 distinct CDR3 sequences; the ten largest clones contain 25%. The sequencing input was either unsorted cells or a sorted T cell fraction (not recorded which). The receptors derive from a human donor. The CDR3 runs from the conserved cysteine through the conserved F or W. Only some rows state a clone size, as once, few, many or a class for expanded clones.

cdr3_aa: CASSRDRARSGYTF
v_call: TRBV6-5
clone_size: medium-sized
j_call: TRBJ1-2
cdr3_length: 14

cdr3_aa: CASSLFPGGLPNTGELFF
v_call: TRBV28
clone_size: -
j_call: TRBJ2-2
cdr3_length: 18

cdr3_aa: CASSLTGNRANYGYTF
v_call: TRBV7-9
clone_size: large
j_call: TRBJ1-2
cdr3_length: 16

cdr3_aa: CASSSGQGANTEAFF
v_call: TRBV7-3
clone_size: large
j_call: TRBJ1-1
cdr3_length: 15

cdr3_aa: CSVVPGAENTEAFF
v_call: TRBV29-1
clone_size: medium-sized
j_call: TRBJ1-1
cdr3_length: 14

cdr3_aa: CASSSTGDGDSPLHF
v_call: TRBV28
clone_size: large
j_call: TRBJ1-6
cdr3_length: 15

cdr3_aa: CASSLGTQRTAFF
v_call: TRBV7-2
clone_size: medium-sized
j_call: TRBJ1-1
cdr3_length: 13

cdr3_aa: CASSILGSQETQYF
v_call: TRBV19
clone_size: -
j_call: TRBJ2-5
cdr3_length: 14

cdr3_aa: CSAPRDTEAFF
v_call: TRBV20-1
clone_size: -
j_call: TRBJ1-1
cdr3_length: 11

cdr3_aa: CAWHWQRSSGNTIYF
v_call: TRBV30
clone_size: -
j_call: TRBJ1-3
cdr3_length: 15

cdr3_aa: CSAARGSGKETQYF
v_call: TRBV20-1
clone_size: -
j_call: TRBJ2-5
cdr3_length: 14

cdr3_aa: CASSLFGGRVIYNEQFF
v_call: TRBV28
clone_size: -
j_call: TRBJ2-1
cdr3_length: 17

cdr3_aa: CASRPLAKPSNEQFF
v_call: TRBV6-2/TRBV6-3
clone_size: large
j_call: TRBJ2-1
cdr3_length: 15

cdr3_aa: CASSGREETQYF
v_call: TRBV27
clone_size: medium-sized
j_call: TRBJ2-5
cdr3_length: 12

cdr3_aa: CASSFPSGASNEKLFF
v_call: TRBV7-3
clone_size: large
j_call: TRBJ1-4
cdr3_length: 16